One sample yielded the 6 T cell receptor beta chains listed below, sequenced in a study of T cell changes during pregnancy in multiple sclerosis. Here immunoSEQ multiplex PCR was the method, and the copy in TCRdb shows in-frame clones only, minus some. The data hold around 27,000 clones, with 90% to 95% observed a single time. Material: CD4+ T cells from peripheral blood mononuclear cells, obtained in the first trimester of pregnancy. These receptor sequences come from a female donor with multiple sclerosis, enrolled in a pregnancy study.

The chain couples TRBV7-9 to TRBJ2-1; 10 nucleotides align to TRBD2. Trimming cost V 1 base and J 12 bases; bases outside gene matches: 15. The CDR3 contains 17 residues. Per germline, CDR1 SEHNR and CDR2 FQNEAQ (reference sequence). The CDR3 sequence is CASSLGATSGDSMGQFF. The CDR3 DNA reads TGTGCCAGCAGCTTAGGGGCTACTAGCGGGGATTCAATGGGGCAGTTCTTC.

This rearrangement joins TRBV19 to TRBJ2-7; no clear D. CDR3 length equals 17 residues. CDR1 and CDR2 from the germline V gene are LNHDA and SQIVND (reference sequence). With 4 bases removed from V and 0 bases from J, the gap between germline ends came to 19 bases. The CDR3 coding sequence is TGTGCCAGTAGTAAACAACTCGTACCGGGTACCTCCTACGAGCAGTACTTC. It specifies CASSKQLVPGTSYEQYF.

This clone was detected a few times. The chain combines TRBV7-6 with TRBJ2-7, with 9 bases identical to TRBD1. The CDR3 length is 16 residues. J lost 4 bases, V lost 5 bases, and 12 bases had no gene match. Germline V gene sequence: CDR1 SGHVS, CDR2 FNYEAQ. DNA for the CDR3: TGTGCCAGCAGCCCTATTGGGGGGACAGGGTATTACGAGCAGTACTTC. As protein: CASSPIGGTGYYEQYF.

This clone was detected once. V is TRBV6-6 and J is TRBJ2-1, with 7 positions matching TRBD1. Germline V CDR1 and CDR2: MNHNY, SVGAGI (reference sequence). V trimming: 6 bases; J trimming: 0 bases; junction bases outside the gene matches: 5. The CDR3 is 15 amino acids. The CDR3 protein is CASSMTGSSYNEQFF. CDR3 DNA: TGTGCCAGCAGCATGACAGGGAGCTCCTACAATGAGCAGTTCTTC.

This chain connects TRBV28 to TRBJ1-4, with TRBD1 matching 8 bases. The junction had 6 bases not matched to a gene; V was cut back by 5 bases and J by 4 bases. Germline lookup yields CDR1 MDHEN and CDR2 SYDVKM. This CDR3 comprises 15 residues. As DNA, the CDR3 is TGTGCCAGCAGTGGGACAGGCGGGAATAATGAAAAACTGTTTTTT. This encodes CASSGTGGNNEKLFF.

The rearrangement joins TRBV5-4 to TRBJ2-5; a weak D match, TRBD1 (5 bases). CDR3 length equals 13 residues. Germline assignment: CDR1 SGHNT and CDR2 YYREEE (reference sequence). V shed 0 bases and J shed 5 bases, with 8 bases lying between them. The CDR3 DNA sequence: TGTGCCAGCAGCTTGGTAGGGGATGAGACCCAGTACTTC. Translating it yields CASSLVGDETQYF. Using reference TRBV5-4 and TRBJ2-5 for the parts outside the CDR3, the full variable domain is ETGVTQSPTHLIKTRGQQVTLRCSSQSGHNTVSWYQQALGQGPQFIFQYYREEENGRGNFPPRFSGLQFPNYSSELNVNALELDDSALYLCASSLVGDETQYFGPGTRLLVL.